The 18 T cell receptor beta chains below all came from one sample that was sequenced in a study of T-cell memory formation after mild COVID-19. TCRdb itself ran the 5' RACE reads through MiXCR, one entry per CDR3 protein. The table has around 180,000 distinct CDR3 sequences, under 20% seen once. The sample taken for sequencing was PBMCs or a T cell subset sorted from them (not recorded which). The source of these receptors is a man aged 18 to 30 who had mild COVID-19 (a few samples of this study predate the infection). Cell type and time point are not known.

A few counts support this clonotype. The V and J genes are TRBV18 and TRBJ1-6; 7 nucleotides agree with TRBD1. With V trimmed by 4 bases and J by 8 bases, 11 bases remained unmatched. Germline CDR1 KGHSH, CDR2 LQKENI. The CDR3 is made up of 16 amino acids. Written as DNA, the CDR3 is TGTGCCAGCTCACAACCCGGGACAGAGCTCTATTCACCCCTCCACTTT. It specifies CASSQPGTELYSPLHF.

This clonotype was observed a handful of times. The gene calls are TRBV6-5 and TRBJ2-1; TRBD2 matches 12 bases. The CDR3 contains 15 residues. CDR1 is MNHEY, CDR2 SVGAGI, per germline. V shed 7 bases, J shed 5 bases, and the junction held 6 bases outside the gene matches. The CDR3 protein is CASKVGLAGNNEQFF. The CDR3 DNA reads TGTGCCAGCAAGGTCGGACTAGCGGGGAACAATGAGCAGTTCTTC.

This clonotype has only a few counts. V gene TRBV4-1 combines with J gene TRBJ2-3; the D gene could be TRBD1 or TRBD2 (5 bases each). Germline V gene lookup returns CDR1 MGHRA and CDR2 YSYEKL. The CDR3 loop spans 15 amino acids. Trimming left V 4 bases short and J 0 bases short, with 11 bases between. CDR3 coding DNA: TGCGCCAGCAGCCCCGGCTGGGGGAGCACAGATACGCAGTATTTT. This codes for CASSPGWGSTDTQYF.

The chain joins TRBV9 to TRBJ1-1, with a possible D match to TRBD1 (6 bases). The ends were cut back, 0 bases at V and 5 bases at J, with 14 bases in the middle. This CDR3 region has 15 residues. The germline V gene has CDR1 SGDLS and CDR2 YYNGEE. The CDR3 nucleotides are TGTGCCAGCAGCGTAGATGGAGGCAGGGGAACTGAAGCTTTCTTT. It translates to CASSVDGGRGTEAFF.

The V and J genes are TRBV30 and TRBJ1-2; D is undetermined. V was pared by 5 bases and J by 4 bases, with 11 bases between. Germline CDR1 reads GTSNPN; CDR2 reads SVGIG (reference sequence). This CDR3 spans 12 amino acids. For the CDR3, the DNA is TGTGCCTGGGAACTAAGCGGCTATGGCTACACCTTC. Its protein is CAWELSGYGYTF. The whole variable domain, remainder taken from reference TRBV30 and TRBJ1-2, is SQTIHQWPATLVQPVGSPLSLECTVEGTSNPNLYWYRQAAGRGLQLLFYSVGIGQISSEVPQNLSASRPQDRQFILSSKKLLLSDSGFYLCAWELSGYGYTFGSGTRLTVV.

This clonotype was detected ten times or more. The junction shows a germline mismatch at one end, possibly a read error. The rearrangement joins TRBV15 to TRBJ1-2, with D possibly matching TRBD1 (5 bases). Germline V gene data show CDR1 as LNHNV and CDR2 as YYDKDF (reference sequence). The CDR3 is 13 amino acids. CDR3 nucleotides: TGTGCCACCAGCAGACCACCGGACACCCACAACTTCTTC. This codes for CATSRPPDTHNFF. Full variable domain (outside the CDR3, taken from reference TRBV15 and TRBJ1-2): DAMVIQNPRYQVTQFGKPVTLSCSQTLNHNVMYWYQQKSSQAPKLLFHYYDKDFNNEADTPDNFQSRRPNTSFCFLDIRSPGLGDTAMYLCATSRPPDTHNFFGSGTRLTVV.

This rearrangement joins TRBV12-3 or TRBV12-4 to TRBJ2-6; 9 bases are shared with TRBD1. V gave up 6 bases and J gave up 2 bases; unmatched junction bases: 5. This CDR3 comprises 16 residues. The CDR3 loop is CASRGTGMPGANVLTF. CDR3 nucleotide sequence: TGTGCCAGCAGAGGGACAGGGATGCCTGGGGCCAACGTCCTGACTTTC.

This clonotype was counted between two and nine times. This CDR3 reads CASSPDRAYEQYV. The CDR3 DNA sequence: TGTGCCAGCAGCCCCGACAGGGCCTACGAGCAGTACGTC. V and J are TRBV7-8 and TRBJ2-7; 7 nucleotides match TRBD1. Germline CDR1 is SGHVS and CDR2 is FQNEAQ. Losses at the gene ends were 5 bases for V and 2 bases for J; bases not matched to a gene: 3. This CDR3 region has 13 residues.

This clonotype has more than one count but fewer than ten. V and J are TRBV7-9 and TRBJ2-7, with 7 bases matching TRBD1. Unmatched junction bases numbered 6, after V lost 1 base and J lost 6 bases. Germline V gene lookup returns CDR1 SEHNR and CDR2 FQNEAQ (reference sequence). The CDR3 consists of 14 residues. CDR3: CASSLDRAGGEQYF. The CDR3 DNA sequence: TGTGCCAGCAGCTTAGATAGGGCAGGGGGCGAGCAGTACTTC.

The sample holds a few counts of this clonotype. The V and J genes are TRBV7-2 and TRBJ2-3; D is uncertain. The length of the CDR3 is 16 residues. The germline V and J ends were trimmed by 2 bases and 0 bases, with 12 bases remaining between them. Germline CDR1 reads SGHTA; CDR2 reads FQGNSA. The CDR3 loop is CASSLNFGSSTDTQYF. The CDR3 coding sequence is TGTGCCAGCAGCTTAAATTTTGGCAGCAGCACAGATACGCAGTATTTT.

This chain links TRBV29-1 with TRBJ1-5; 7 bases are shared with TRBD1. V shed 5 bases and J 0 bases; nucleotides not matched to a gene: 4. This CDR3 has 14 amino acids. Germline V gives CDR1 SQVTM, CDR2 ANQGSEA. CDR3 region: CSVRDRNSNQPQHF. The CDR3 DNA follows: TGCAGCGTTAGGGACAGAAATAGCAATCAGCCCCAGCATTTT.

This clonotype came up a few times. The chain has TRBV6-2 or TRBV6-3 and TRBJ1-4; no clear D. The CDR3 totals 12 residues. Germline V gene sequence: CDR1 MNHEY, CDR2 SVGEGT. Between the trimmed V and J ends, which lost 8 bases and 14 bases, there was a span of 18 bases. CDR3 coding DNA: TGTGCCAGCGGTCGGTCGGAGGGTACGCTGTTTTTT. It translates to CASGRSEGTLFF.

CDR3 loop: CASSPVLVTQYF. Here the CDR3 DNA reads TGTGCCAGCAGCCCGGTATTAGTTACGCAGTATTTT. The chain couples TRBV12-3 or TRBV12-4 to TRBJ2-3, with D unclear. With 6 bases removed from V and 8 bases from J, the gap between germline ends came to 12 bases. The CDR3 has 12 residues.

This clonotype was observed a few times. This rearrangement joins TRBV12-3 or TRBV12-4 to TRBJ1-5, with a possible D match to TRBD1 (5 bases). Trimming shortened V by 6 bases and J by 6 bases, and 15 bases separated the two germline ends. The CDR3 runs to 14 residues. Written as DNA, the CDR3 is TGTGCCAGCAGCCCTAGTGGGGGAGGTCAGCCCCAGCATTTT. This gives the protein CASSPSGGGQPQHF.

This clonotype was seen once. CDR3 sequence reads: CASSRNSGTTKDTQYF. Written as DNA, the CDR3 is TGTGCCAGCAGTCGAAACTCCGGGACTACTAAAGATACGCAGTATTTT. The chain uses TRBV7-2 and TRBJ2-3, with TRBD2 matching over 7 bases. With 6 bases clipped from V and 5 bases from J, the junction kept 14 bases outside the gene matches. The CDR3 is 16 amino acids. The germline V gene encodes CDR1 SGHTA and CDR2 FQGNSA.

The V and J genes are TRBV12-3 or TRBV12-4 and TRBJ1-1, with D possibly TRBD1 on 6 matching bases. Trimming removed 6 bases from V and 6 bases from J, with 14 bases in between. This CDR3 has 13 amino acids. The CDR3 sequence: CASRPQGVPEAFF. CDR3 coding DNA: TGTGCCAGCAGGCCACAGGGTGTACCTGAAGCTTTCTTT.

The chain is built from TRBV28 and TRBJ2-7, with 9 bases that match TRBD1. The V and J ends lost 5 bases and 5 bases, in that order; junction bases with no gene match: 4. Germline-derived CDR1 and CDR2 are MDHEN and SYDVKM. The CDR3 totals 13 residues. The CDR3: CASSLTGGHEQYV. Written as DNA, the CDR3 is TGTGCCAGCAGTCTTACAGGGGGCCACGAGCAGTACGTC.

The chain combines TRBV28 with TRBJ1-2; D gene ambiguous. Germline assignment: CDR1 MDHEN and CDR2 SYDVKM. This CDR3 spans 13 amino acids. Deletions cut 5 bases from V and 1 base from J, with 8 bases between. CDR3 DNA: TGTGCCAGCAGTCCTCAGTTTAACTATGGCTACACCTTC. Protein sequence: CASSPQFNYGYTF.